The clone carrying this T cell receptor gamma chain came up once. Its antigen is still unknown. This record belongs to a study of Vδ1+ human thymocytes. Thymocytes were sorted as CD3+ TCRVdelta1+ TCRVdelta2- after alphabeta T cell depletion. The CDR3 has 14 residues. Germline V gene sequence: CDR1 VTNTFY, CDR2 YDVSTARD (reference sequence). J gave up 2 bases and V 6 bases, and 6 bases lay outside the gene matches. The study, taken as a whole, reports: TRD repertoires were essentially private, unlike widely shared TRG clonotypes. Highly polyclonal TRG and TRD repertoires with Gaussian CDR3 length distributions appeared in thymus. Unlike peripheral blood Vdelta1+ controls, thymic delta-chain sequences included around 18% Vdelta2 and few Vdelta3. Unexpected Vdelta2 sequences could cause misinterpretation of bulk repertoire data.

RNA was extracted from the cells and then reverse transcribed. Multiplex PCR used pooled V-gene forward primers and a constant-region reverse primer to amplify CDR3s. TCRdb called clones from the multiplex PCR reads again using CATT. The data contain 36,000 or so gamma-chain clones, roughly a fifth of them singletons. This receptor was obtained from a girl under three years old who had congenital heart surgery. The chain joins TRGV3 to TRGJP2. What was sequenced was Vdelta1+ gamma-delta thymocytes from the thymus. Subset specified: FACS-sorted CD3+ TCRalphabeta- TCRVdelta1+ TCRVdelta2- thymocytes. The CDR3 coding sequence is TGTGCCACCTGGAGGGGGAGTAGTGATTGGATCAAGACGTTT. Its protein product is CATWRGSSDWIKTF.